The sequence of this T cell receptor (beta chain) was determined in a study of shared clonotypes between healthy human individuals. Healthy HIV-negative adults without recent acute infections or vaccinations served as donors. Study-wide points: Researchers sampled blood only, noting tissue repertoires likely differ.

V lost 5 bases to trimming and J lost 8 bases, with 16 bases between them. The CDR3 covers 14 residues. The V gene's germline CDR1 is SGHAT and CDR2 FQNNGV. The assay was run at deep level. Profiling relied on immunoSEQ multiplex PCR, and the TCRdb table lists in-frame clones only, not all of them. The sample records hundreds of thousands of clones, more than 70% being singletons. Notes on this clone: Its antigen is still unknown.

Material for sequencing was memory CD4+ T cells sorted from blood. Subset given: CD45RA-negative fraction. The sequence was collected from a woman in her twenties or thirties in good health. The chain couples TRBV11-2 to TRBJ2-1; D gene ambiguous. The CDR3, as DNA: TGTGCCAGCAGCGAAATGAGTTGGGTCTATGAGCAGTTCTTC. Its protein is CASSEMSWVYEQFF.